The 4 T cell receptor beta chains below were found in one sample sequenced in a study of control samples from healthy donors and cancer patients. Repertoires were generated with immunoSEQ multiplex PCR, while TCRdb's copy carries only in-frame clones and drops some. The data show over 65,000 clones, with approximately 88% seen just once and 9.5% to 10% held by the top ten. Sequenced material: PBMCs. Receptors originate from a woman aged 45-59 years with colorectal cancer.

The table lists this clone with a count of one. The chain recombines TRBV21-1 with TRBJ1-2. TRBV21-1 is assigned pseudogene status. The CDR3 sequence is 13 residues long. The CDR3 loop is CASSKVWGNGYTF. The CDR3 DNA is TGTGCCAGCAGCAAAGTGTGGGGAAATGGCTACACCTTC.

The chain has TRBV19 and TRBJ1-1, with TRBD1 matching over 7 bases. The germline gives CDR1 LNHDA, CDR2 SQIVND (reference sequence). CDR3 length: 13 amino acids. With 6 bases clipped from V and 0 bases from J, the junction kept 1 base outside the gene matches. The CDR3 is CASSRGMNTEAFF. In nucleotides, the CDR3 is TGTGCCAGTAGCAGGGGGATGAACACTGAAGCTTTCTTT.

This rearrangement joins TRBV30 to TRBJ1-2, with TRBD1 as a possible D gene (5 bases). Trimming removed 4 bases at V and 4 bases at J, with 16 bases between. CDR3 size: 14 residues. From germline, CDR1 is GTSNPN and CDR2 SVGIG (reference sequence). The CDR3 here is CAWIGQPGSYGYTF. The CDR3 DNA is TGTGCCTGGATCGGACAACCGGGAAGCTATGGCTACACCTTC. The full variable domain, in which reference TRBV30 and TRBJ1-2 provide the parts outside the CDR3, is SQTIHQWPATLVQPVGSPLSLECTVEGTSNPNLYWYRQAAGRGLQLLFYSVGIGQISSEVPQNLSASRPQDRQFILSSKKLLLSDSGFYLCAWIGQPGSYGYTFGSGTRLTVV.

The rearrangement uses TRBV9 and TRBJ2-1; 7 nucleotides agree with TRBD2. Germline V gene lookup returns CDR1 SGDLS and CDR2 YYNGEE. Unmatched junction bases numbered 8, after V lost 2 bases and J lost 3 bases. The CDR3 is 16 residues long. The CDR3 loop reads CASSVQAGRIYNEQFF. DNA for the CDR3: TGTGCCAGCAGCGTCCAAGCGGGAAGGATCTACAATGAGCAGTTCTTC.